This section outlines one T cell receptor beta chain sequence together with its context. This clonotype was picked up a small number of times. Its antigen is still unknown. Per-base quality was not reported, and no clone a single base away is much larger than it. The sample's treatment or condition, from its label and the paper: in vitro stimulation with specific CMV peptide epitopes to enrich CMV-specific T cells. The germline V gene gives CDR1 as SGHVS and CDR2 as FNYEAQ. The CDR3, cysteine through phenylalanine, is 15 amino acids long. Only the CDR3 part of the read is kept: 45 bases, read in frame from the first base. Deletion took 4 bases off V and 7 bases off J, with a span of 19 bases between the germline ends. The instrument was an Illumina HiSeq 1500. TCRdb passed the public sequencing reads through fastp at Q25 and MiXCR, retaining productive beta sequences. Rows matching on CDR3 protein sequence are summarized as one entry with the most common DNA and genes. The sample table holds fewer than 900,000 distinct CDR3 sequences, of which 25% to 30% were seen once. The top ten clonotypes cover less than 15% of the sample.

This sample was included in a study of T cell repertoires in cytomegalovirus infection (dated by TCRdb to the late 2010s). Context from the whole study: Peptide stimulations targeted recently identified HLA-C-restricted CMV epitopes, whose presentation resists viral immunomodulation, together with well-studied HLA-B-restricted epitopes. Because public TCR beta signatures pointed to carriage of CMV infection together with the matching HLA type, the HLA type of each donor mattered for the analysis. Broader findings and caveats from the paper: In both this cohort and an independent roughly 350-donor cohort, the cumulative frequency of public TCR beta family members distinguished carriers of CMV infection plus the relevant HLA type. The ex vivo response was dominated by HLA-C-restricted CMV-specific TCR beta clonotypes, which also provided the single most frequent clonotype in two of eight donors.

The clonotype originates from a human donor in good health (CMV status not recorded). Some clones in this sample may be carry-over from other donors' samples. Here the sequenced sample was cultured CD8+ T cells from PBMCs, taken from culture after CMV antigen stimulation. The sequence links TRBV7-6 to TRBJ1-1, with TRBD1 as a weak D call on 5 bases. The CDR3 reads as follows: CASSSARGSFFEAFF. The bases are TGTGCCAGCAGCTCAGCGCGGGGCTCTTTTTTTGAAGCTTTCTTT.